Described below is a single TCR beta chain sequence and its context. Its matching antigen is unknown. Study conclusions and caveats: Tumor memory CD4+ T cell TCR gene usage was found to cluster with blood and lymph node memory CD4+ cells and with lymph node naive CD4+ cells.

Constant-region reverse primers amplified full-length variable regions, followed by semi-nested Nested Universal Primer A PCR. One entry per CDR3 protein, called by TCRdb with MiXCR from the 5' RACE reads. The profile covers approximately 60,000 distinct CDR3 sequences, with roughly 30% appearing a single time and less than 3.5% taken by the ten largest. The V gene lost 5 bases and the J gene lost 0 bases, with 11 bases spanning the gap. This CDR3 region has 16 residues. CDR1 and CDR2 from the germline V gene are PRHDT and FYEKMQ (reference sequence). The sample was tumor-infiltrating memory CD4+ T cells sorted from the breast tumor. The subset denotes: memory CD4+ T cells, CD4+CD45RO+CD25-. The source is a female donor with breast cancer. The chain couples TRBV13 to TRBJ2-6, with D maybe TRBD1 (5 bases). DNA for the CDR3: TGTGCCAGCAGCCGAGGACACCTCTCTGGGGCCAACGTCCTGACTTTC. Residues: CASSRGHLSGANVLTF.